The next 2 T cell receptor beta chains were all read from a single sample in a study of blood T cell repertoires in COVID-19. The protocol was immunoSEQ multiplex PCR, while the TCRdb copy is restricted to in-frame clones and leaves out a portion. The table shows 250,000 or so clones, with almost 85% occurring only once. The sequenced sample was peripheral blood. Receptor source: an elderly woman with acute or convalescent COVID-19.

V usage is TRBV7-2 and J usage is TRBJ2-1, with 12 nucleotides matching TRBD2. Trimming removed 1 base from V and 5 bases from J; junction bases left unmatched: 9. CDR1 SGHTA and CDR2 FQGNSA come from the germline V gene. This CDR3 is 18 amino acids long. The CDR3 nucleotides are TGTGCCAGCAGCTTAGTGTTGGGACTAGCGGGTCCTAACAATGAGCAGTTCTTC. Protein: CASSLVLGLAGPNNEQFF.

The chain employs TRBV6-5 and TRBJ1-5; 8 nucleotides match TRBD1. V gave up 6 bases and J gave up 2 bases; unmatched junction bases: 3. This CDR3 contains 14 residues. Germline V gene lookup returns CDR1 MNHEY and CDR2 SVGAGI. The CDR3 DNA reads TGTGCCAGCAGGCAGGGACAGGGCAATCAGCCCCAGCATTTT. Residues: CASRQGQGNQPQHF.